The 11 T cell receptor beta chains below were found in one sample sequenced in a study of blood T cell repertoires in COVID-19. Clones were read by immunoSEQ multiplex PCR, and TCRdb kept only the in-frame ones, dropping some. Of roughly 100,000 clones listed, around 76% are singletons. Sequencing used peripheral blood. The receptor set was obtained from a woman in her 70s with acute or convalescent COVID-19.

The chain recombines TRBV5-1 with TRBJ2-3; the D gene is possibly TRBD2 (7 bases). V lost 7 bases to trimming and J lost 2 bases, with 17 bases between them. The CDR3 is made up of 15 amino acids. CDR1 SGHRS and CDR2 YFSETQ come from the germline V gene. CDR3 region: CASGRAGAFTDTQYF. As DNA, the CDR3 is TGCGCCAGCGGGAGGGCGGGGGCCTTCACAGATACGCAGTATTTT.

CDR3 in amino acids: CASSLGASGGNPSTDTQYF. As DNA, the CDR3 is TGTGCCAGCAGTTTAGGGGCTAGCGGGGGAAACCCTAGCACAGATACGCAGTATTTT. The J gene is TRBJ2-3, the V gene TRBV27, with 10 bases lining up with TRBD2. With V trimmed by 2 bases and J by 0 bases, 11 bases remained unmatched. CDR3 length: 19 amino acids. CDR1 is MNHEY, CDR2 SMNVEV, per germline (reference sequence).

This clone appeared a few times. V and J are TRBV27 and TRBJ1-1, with D perhaps TRBD1 (5 bases). Trimming shortened V by 6 bases and J by 1 base, and 12 bases separated the two germline ends. The CDR3 has 14 residues. CDR1 is MNHEY, CDR2 SMNVEV, per germline (reference sequence). The CDR3 sequence is CASRGLQANTEAFF. The DNA for the CDR3 is TGTGCCAGCAGGGGTCTACAGGCGAACACTGAAGCTTTCTTT.

The J gene is TRBJ1-4, the V gene TRBV5-1, with D perhaps TRBD1 (6 bases). The germline V and J ends were trimmed by 4 bases and 4 bases, with 17 bases remaining between them. The CDR3 runs 16 residues. CDR1 and CDR2 from the germline V gene are SGHRS and YFSETQ. CDR3 protein: CASSKAPTGRNEKLFF. CDR3 bases: TGCGCCAGCAGCAAAGCCCCGACAGGCCGTAATGAAAAACTGTTTTTT. The full variable domain, rest sourced from reference TRBV5-1 and TRBJ1-4, is KAGVTQTPRYLIKTRGQQVTLSCSPISGHRSVSWYQQTPGQGLQFLFEYFSETQRNKGNFPGRFSGRQFSNSRSEMNVSTLELGDSALYLCASSKAPTGRNEKLFFGSGTQLSVL.

DNA of the CDR3: TGCAGCGTTGAACGGACAGGGAACCCGAACACCGGGGAGCTGTTTTTT. Protein sequence: CSVERTGNPNTGELFF. The V and J genes are TRBV29-1 and TRBJ2-2; 8 nucleotides match TRBD1. The CDR3 is 16 residues long. Germline V gene sequence: CDR1 SQVTM, CDR2 ANQGSEA. J lost 0 bases, V lost 2 bases, and 5 bases had no gene match.

V gene TRBV5-1 combines with J gene TRBJ1-2; D may be TRBD1 (5 bases). CDR1 SGHRS and CDR2 YFSETQ come from the germline V gene. This CDR3 spans 16 amino acids. Trimming pared 0 bases from V and 0 bases from J, leaving 12 bases between. CDR3 loop: CASSLATGLANYGYTF. The CDR3 nucleotides are TGCGCCAGCAGCTTGGCTACAGGCCTAGCTAACTATGGCTACACCTTC.

The rearrangement links TRBV5-6 to TRBJ2-2, with D possibly being TRBD2 (5 bases). Trimming stripped 3 bases from V and 2 bases from J, with 8 bases between. Germline values: CDR1 SGHDT, CDR2 YYEEEE. The CDR3 is made up of 14 amino acids. In DNA form, the CDR3 reads TGTGCCAGCAGCTATGAGGGAAACACCGGGGAGCTGTTTTTT. Translating it yields CASSYEGNTGELFF. The full variable domain, its missing parts supplied by reference TRBV5-6 and TRBJ2-2, is DAGVTQSPTHLIKTRGQQVTLRCSPKSGHDTVSWYQQALGQGPQFIFQYYEEEERQRGNFPDRFSGHQFPNYSSELNVNALLLGDSALYLCASSYEGNTGELFFGEGSRLTVL.

This sequence joins TRBV19 and TRBJ2-5; TRBD1 is a possible D gene (5 bases). V was clipped by 1 base and J by 0 bases, with 9 bases between them. CDR1 and CDR2 from the germline V gene are LNHDA and SQIVND (reference sequence). CDR3 length: 15 amino acids. This CDR3 reads CASSIGGRDQETQYF. The CDR3 DNA reads TGTGCCAGTAGTATAGGCGGCAGGGACCAAGAGACCCAGTACTTC.

V is TRBV6-5 and J is TRBJ1-1; 7 bases map to TRBD1. The CDR3 is made up of 15 amino acids. In germline, CDR1 is MNHEY, CDR2 SVGAGI. V was clipped by 2 bases and J by 4 bases; unmatched bases: 7. CDR3 nucleotide sequence: TGTGCCAGCAGTTACCGTAACAGGGGTTCCACTGAAGCTTTCTTT. Translation: CASSYRNRGSTEAFF.

This chain joins TRBV5-1 and TRBJ2-7; no clear D gene. Trimming took off 4 bases at V and 3 bases at J, with 5 bases between the two ends. Per germline, CDR1 SGHRS and CDR2 YFSETQ. There are 11 residues in the CDR3. This chain's CDR3 is CASSPGYEQYF. The CDR3 DNA is TGCGCCAGCAGCCCGGGCTACGAGCAGTACTTC.

The V and J genes are TRBV29-1 and TRBJ2-5; possible D gene TRBD2, 6 bases. V gave up 4 bases and J gave up 0 bases, with 15 bases separating them. The CDR3 runs 15 residues. Germline CDR1 and CDR2: SQVTM and ANQGSEA. This CDR3 is CSVGGGIQHQETQYF. CDR3 DNA sequence: TGCAGCGTTGGGGGAGGTATACAGCACCAAGAGACCCAGTACTTC.